A selection of T cell receptor beta chains follows, all from one sample in a study of blood T cell repertoires in COVID-19. Profiled with immunoSEQ multiplex PCR; TCRdb holds only in-frame clones, not every one. The table lists some 340,000 clones, 80% to 90% of them singletons, with just under 3% in the top ten. The sample comprised peripheral blood. Receptor source: a young man with active or convalescent COVID-19. The conserved cysteine and the conserved F or W are not part of the CDR3 here.

v_call: TRBV7-2
j_call: TRBJ2-7
cdr3_length: 14
cdr3_aa: ASSLGGGLSSYEQY

v_call: TRBV5-1
j_call: TRBJ2-1
cdr3_length: 13
cdr3_aa: ASSISTGVIDEQF

v_call: TRBV29-1
j_call: TRBJ1-2
cdr3_length: 10
cdr3_aa: SVEDNRGGYT

v_call: TRBV28
j_call: TRBJ1-6
cdr3_length: 11
cdr3_aa: ASSGVGISPLH

v_call: TRBV15
j_call: TRBJ2-1
cdr3_length: 11
cdr3_aa: ATSLTGYNEQF

v_call: TRBV2
j_call: TRBJ2-7
cdr3_length: 9
cdr3_aa: ASSELVEQY

v_call: TRBV7-2
j_call: TRBJ1-2
cdr3_length: 12
cdr3_aa: ASSLASGTYGYT

v_call: TRBV5-1
j_call: TRBJ2-3
cdr3_length: 14
cdr3_aa: ASRGLGGAGTDTQY

v_call: TRBV28
j_call: TRBJ2-5
cdr3_length: 15
cdr3_aa: ASSPPSSWSLGETQY

v_call: TRBV12-5
j_call: TRBJ2-5
cdr3_length: 15
cdr3_aa: ASGLVLSGFAQETQY

v_call: TRBV27
j_call: TRBJ1-1
cdr3_length: 14
cdr3_aa: ASSLDYRGIRTEAF

v_call: TRBV4-1
j_call: TRBJ1-6
cdr3_length: 13
cdr3_aa: ASTPLGRANSPLH

v_call: TRBV7-2
j_call: TRBJ1-5
cdr3_length: 12
cdr3_aa: ASSLGAGVQPQH

v_call: TRBV19
j_call: TRBJ1-4
cdr3_length: 12
cdr3_aa: ASSIQGAGEKLF

v_call: TRBV11-2
j_call: TRBJ1-3
cdr3_length: 10
cdr3_aa: ASSHPLGAAT

v_call: TRBV25-1
j_call: TRBJ1-3
cdr3_length: 14
cdr3_aa: ASSESHRGPGNTIY

v_call: TRBV28
j_call: TRBJ1-3
cdr3_length: 13
cdr3_aa: ASSLGQSSGNTIY

v_call: TRBV21-1
j_call: TRBJ2-2
cdr3_length: 17
cdr3_aa: ASSTQSPVGREKTGELF

v_call: TRBV15
j_call: TRBJ2-7
cdr3_length: 12
cdr3_aa: ATSRDHPVGEQY

v_call: TRBV6-5
j_call: TRBJ2-1
cdr3_length: 10
cdr3_aa: AILGDTGQQF

v_call: TRBV23-1
j_call: TRBJ2-7
cdr3_length: 13
cdr3_aa: ASSPPRDSSYEQY

v_call: TRBV6-5
j_call: TRBJ1-3
cdr3_length: 11
cdr3_aa: ASSYSRGTTIY

v_call: TRBV29-1
j_call: TRBJ2-3
cdr3_length: 11
cdr3_aa: SVAAGSTDTQY

v_call: TRBV14
j_call: TRBJ1-1
cdr3_length: 10
cdr3_aa: ASSQDRSEAF

v_call: TRBV9
j_call: TRBJ2-7
cdr3_length: 12
cdr3_aa: ASSPPTGTYEQY

v_call: TRBV6-6
j_call: TRBJ2-7
cdr3_length: 13
cdr3_aa: ASTPRRGLNYEQY

v_call: TRBV4-1
j_call: TRBJ1-3
cdr3_length: 11
cdr3_aa: ASSQRSGNTIY

v_call: TRBV4-1
j_call: TRBJ2-1
cdr3_length: 14
cdr3_aa: ASSQDSGLAGRWKF

v_call: TRBV2
j_call: TRBJ2-3
cdr3_length: 17
cdr3_aa: ASSQPGLAGVIPTDTQY

v_call: TRBV11-1
j_call: TRBJ2-1
cdr3_length: 12
cdr3_aa: ASSFQGIINEQF

v_call: TRBV6-4
j_call: TRBJ2-1
cdr3_length: 13
cdr3_aa: ASSDPTTYSNEQF

v_call: TRBV4-1
j_call: TRBJ1-5
cdr3_length: 13
cdr3_aa: ASSHGDFNTQPQH

v_call: TRBV6-2/TRBV6-3
j_call: TRBJ2-7
cdr3_length: 9
cdr3_aa: ASSITGEQY

v_call: TRBV5-4
j_call: TRBJ2-1
cdr3_length: 9
cdr3_aa: ASSQRNEQF

v_call: TRBV19
j_call: TRBJ1-1
cdr3_length: 15
cdr3_aa: ASSFLPTGGRNTEAF

v_call: TRBV10-3
j_call: TRBJ1-2
cdr3_length: 9
cdr3_aa: AAAGSAGYT

v_call: TRBV27
j_call: TRBJ2-1
cdr3_length: 11
cdr3_aa: ASSYQGMNEQF

v_call: TRBV20-1
j_call: TRBJ2-2
cdr3_length: 9
cdr3_aa: SATGSGELF

v_call: TRBV28
j_call: TRBJ2-1
cdr3_length: 16
cdr3_aa: ASSGGQGRFGSYNEQF

v_call: TRBV30
j_call: TRBJ1-1
cdr3_length: 12
cdr3_aa: AWSVPQYYTEAF

v_call: TRBV4-3
j_call: TRBJ2-2
cdr3_length: 14
cdr3_aa: ASSHLFREYHGELF